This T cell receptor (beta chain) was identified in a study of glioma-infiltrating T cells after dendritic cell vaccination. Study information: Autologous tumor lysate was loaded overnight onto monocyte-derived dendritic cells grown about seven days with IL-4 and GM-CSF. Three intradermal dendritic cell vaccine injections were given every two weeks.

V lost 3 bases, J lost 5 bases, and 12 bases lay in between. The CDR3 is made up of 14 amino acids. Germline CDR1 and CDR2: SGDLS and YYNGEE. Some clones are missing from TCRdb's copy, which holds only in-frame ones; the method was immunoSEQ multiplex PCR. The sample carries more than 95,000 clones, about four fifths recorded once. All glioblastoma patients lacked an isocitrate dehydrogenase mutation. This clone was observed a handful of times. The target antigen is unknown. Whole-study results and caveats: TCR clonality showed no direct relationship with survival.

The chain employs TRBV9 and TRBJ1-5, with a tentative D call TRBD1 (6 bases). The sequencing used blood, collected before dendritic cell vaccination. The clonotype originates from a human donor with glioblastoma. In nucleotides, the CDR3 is TGTGCCAGCAGCGAGGGGGTCGGGGATCAGCCCCAGCATTTT. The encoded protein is CASSEGVGDQPQHF.